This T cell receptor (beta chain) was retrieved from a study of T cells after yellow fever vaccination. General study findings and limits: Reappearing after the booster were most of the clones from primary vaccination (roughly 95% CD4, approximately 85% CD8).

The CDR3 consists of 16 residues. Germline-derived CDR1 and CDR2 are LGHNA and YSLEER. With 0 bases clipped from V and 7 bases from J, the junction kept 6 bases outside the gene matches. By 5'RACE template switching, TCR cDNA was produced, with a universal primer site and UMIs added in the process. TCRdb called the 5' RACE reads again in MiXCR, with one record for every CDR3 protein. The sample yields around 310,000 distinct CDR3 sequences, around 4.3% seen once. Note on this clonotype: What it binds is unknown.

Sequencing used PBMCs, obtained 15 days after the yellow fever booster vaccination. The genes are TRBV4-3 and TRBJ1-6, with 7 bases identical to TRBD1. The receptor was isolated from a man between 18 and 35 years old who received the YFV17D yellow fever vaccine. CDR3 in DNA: TGCGCCAGCAGCCAAGATCCTGGCAGGGGGAATTCACCCCTCCACTTT. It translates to CASSQDPGRGNSPLHF.